The 11 T cell receptor beta chains below all came from one sample that was sequenced in a study of T cell clonality in common variable immunodeficiency. Assay used: immunoSEQ multiplex PCR; TCRdb lists only in-frame clones, some missing. The sample contains 52,000 or so clones, none of them singletons. Sequenced input: peripheral blood mononuclear cells. These receptors originate from a person between 18 and 75 years old in good health.

This clone was seen at least ten times. The CDR3 goes on 3 residues after the read ends, and that part is filled in from the germline J gene. The chain employs TRBV10-1 and TRBJ2-3; 7 bases agree with TRBD1. With V trimmed by 6 bases and J by 2 bases, 14 bases remained unmatched. Germline lookup yields CDR1 WNHNN and CDR2 SYGVQD (reference sequence). This CDR3 is 17 amino acids long. CDR3 residues: CASRPSRPGQPTDTQYF. The DNA read from the CDR3 is TGCGCCAGCAGACCGTCCCGGCCGGGACAGCCCACAGATACG.

In its sample, this clone was seen many times. The read finishes 3 residues shy of the CDR3 end, and the germline J gene is used to complete it. This chain joins TRBV27 and TRBJ2-1, with TRBD1 matching over 9 bases. The V gene end was trimmed by 4 bases and the J gene end by 4 bases; junction bases not matched to a gene: 5. This CDR3 comprises 15 residues. Germline V gives CDR1 MNHEY, CDR2 SMNVEV (reference sequence). The CDR3 DNA, read in part, is TGTGCCAGCAGTTACGGGACAGGGTGGTACAATGAG. It translates to CASSYGTGWYNE. Given in full, the CDR3 is CASSYGTGWYNEQFF.

Many counts were recorded for this clone. This CDR3 is CSARGGQSEAFF. CDR3 DNA (partial): TGCAGTGCTAGAGGGGGACAGTCCGAA. The chain recombines TRBV20-1 with TRBJ1-1, with 7 positions matching TRBD1. With the read ending 3 residues before the CDR3 end, the germline J gene is used to fill in that end. Per germline, CDR1 DFQATT and CDR2 SNEGSKA (reference sequence). The CDR3 totals 12 residues.

This clone was seen ten or more times. The observed sequence ends 3 residues before the CDR3 terminus, with the missing tail filled in from the germline J gene. The chain combines TRBV14 with TRBJ1-1; unclear D gene. Germline V gene lookup returns CDR1 SGHDN and CDR2 FVKESK. The length of the CDR3 is 15 residues. Trimming removed 6 bases from V and 0 bases from J, with 14 bases in between. The part of the CDR3 DNA that was read is TGTGCCAGCAGAGACGGACCGACTATGAACACTGAA. The encoded protein is CASRDGPTMNTE. The whole CDR3 is CASRDGPTMNTEAFF.

This clone was recorded at least ten times. The CDR3 goes on 3 residues after the read ends, and that part is filled in from the germline J gene. V and J are TRBV2 and TRBJ1-4; TRBD1 agrees at 7 bases. Germline trimming cut 2 bases from V and 5 bases from J; bases unmatched to any gene: 5. The CDR3 totals 15 residues. The germline gives CDR1 SNHLY, CDR2 FYNNEI. CDR3 protein: CASSERRTGNEKLFF. Incomplete CDR3 DNA: TGTGCCAGCAGTGAAAGGAGGACAGGCAATGAAAAA.

The table lists this clone with a few counts. An end of the junction differs from the germline gene, which may be a read error. The read terminates 3 residues before the CDR3 end, so the remaining end is supplied by the germline J gene. V usage is TRBV19 and J usage is TRBJ1-2, with TRBD1 identical over 7 bases. Germline V CDR1 and CDR2: LNHDA, SQIVND (reference sequence). The CDR3 is made up of 15 amino acids. Partial CDR3 DNA: TGTGCCAGTAGTACCCTCGGACAGGTCGACTATGAC. Encoded protein: CASSTLGQVDYD. The entire CDR3 protein is CASSTLGQVDYDYTF.

In this sample, this clone turned up many times. The CDR3 extends 3 residues past the end of the read, so its final part is completed from the germline J gene. The rearrangement links TRBV19 to TRBJ1-5; 9 bases line up with TRBD1. Germline-derived CDR1 and CDR2 are LNHDA and SQIVND (reference sequence). The CDR3 totals 16 residues. The ends lost 5 bases at V and 1 base at J; junction bases unmatched: 6. CDR3 DNA (partial): TGTGCCAGTAGTCACCGGGACAGGGCGAGCAATCAGCCC. Translated, it gives CASSHRDRASNQP. The whole CDR3 protein reads CASSHRDRASNQPQHF.

A note on this clone: The read comes to an end 3 residues before the CDR3 does, leaving the germline J gene to fill in the end. V gene TRBV11-1 combines with J gene TRBJ2-5; D gene uncertain. Per the germline V gene, CDR1 is SGHAT and CDR2 is FQDESV (reference sequence). This CDR3 is built from 14 residues. V lost 5 bases, J lost 4 bases, and 14 bases lay in between. CDR3 DNA, as far as it was read: TGTGCCAGCAGCCCGACTCTGCGCGGAGAGACC. Its translation is CASSPTLRGET. From start to end, the CDR3 is CASSPTLRGETQYF.

In this sample, this clone turned up many times. Read coverage stops 3 residues before the CDR3 terminus; the germline J gene supplies the remainder. The chain carries TRBV9 and TRBJ2-1, with D unresolved. CDR3 length: 14 amino acids. Germline V gene data show CDR1 as SGDLS and CDR2 as YYNGEE. The V end was cut by 0 bases, the J end by 3 bases, with 7 bases between. This CDR3 is CASSVEQFYNEQFF. The sequenced CDR3 bases are TGTGCCAGCAGCGTAGAACAGTTCTACAATGAG.

This clone was found many times. The read is 3 residues too short to cover the CDR3 end, so that end is filled in from the germline J gene. The V call is TRBV5-4, the J call TRBJ2-2; D possibly corresponds to TRBD1 (5 bases). The CDR3 consists of 15 residues. Germline V lookup: CDR1 SGHNT, CDR2 YYREEE (reference sequence). The CDR3 bases that were read are TGTGCCAGCAGCTCCAGGGTAACGGCACACCCCGAG. Its protein is CASSSRVTAHPE. The entire CDR3 sequence reads CASSSRVTAHPELFF.

In its sample, this clone was seen many times. Read data end 3 residues before the CDR3 end; the end is taken from the germline J gene. The chain is built from TRBV11-3 and TRBJ2-3, with D possibly TRBD2 on 5 matching bases. V lost 5 bases and J 4 bases, leaving 7 bases between the germline ends. The germline V gene has CDR1 SGHNT and CDR2 YENEEA. This CDR3 contains 12 residues. CDR3 DNA (partial): TGTGCCAGCAGCCGGGGAGCAGATACG. It yields the protein CASSRGADT. The whole CDR3 protein reads CASSRGADTQYF.